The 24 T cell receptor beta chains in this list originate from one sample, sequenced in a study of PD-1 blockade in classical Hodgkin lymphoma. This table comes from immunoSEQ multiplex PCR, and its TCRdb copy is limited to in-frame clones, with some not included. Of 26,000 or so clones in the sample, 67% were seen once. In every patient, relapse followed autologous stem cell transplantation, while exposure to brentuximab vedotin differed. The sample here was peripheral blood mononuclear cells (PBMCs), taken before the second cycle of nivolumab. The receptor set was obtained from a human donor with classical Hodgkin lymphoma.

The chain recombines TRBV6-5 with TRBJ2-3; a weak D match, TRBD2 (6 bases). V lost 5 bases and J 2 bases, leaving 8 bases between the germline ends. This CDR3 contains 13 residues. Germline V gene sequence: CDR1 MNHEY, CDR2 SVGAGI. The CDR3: CASSGDSTDTQYF. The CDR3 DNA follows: TGTGCCAGCAGTGGGGACTCCACAGATACGCAGTATTTT.

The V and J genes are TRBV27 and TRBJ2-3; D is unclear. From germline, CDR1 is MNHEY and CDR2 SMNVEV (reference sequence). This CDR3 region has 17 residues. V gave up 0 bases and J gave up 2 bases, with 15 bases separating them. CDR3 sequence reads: CASSLSGITLYTDTQYF. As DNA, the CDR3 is TGTGCCAGCAGTTTATCAGGAATCACCTTGTACACAGATACGCAGTATTTT.

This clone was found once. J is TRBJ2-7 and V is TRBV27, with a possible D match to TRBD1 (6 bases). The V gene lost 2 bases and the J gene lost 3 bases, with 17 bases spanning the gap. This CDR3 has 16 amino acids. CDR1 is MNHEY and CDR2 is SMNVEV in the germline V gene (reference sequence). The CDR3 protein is CASSLISGGAFYEQYF. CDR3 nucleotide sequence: TGTGCCAGCAGTTTAATATCTGGGGGCGCTTTCTACGAGCAGTACTTC.

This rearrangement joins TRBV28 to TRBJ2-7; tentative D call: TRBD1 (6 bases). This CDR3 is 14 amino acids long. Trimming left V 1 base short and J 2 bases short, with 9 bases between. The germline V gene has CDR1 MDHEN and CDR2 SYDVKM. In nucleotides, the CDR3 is TGTGCCAGCAGTTTATCCAGGGGAGCCTACGAGCAGTACTTC. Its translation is CASSLSRGAYEQYF. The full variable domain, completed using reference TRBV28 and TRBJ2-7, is DVKVTQSSRYLVKRTGEKVFLECVQDMDHENMFWYRQDPGLGLRLIYFSYDVKMKEKGDIPEGYSVSREKKERFSLILESASTNQTSMYLCASSLSRGAYEQYFGPGTRLTVT.

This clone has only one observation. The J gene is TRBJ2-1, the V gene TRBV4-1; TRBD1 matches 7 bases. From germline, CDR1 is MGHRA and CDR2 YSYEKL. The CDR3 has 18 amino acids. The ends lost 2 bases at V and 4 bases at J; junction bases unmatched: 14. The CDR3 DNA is TGCGCCAGCAGCCAACCTCCCCGGTCCCAGGGGGATTACAATGAGCAGTTCTTC. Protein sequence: CASSQPPRSQGDYNEQFF.

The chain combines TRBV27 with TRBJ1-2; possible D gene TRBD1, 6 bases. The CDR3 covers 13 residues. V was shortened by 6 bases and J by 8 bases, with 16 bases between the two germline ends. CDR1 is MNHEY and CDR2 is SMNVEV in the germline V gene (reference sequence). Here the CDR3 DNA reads TGTGCCAGCAGCCACGGAGGGGGGGTAGGCTACACCTTC. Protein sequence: CASSHGGGVGYTF.

CDR3 in DNA: TGTGCCAGCAGCCGTGCCCAGGGGATGAACACTGAAGCTTTCTTT. Translated, it gives CASSRAQGMNTEAFF. The V gene is TRBV7-2, the J gene TRBJ1-1; maybe TRBD1 (6 bases). From germline, CDR1 is SGHTA and CDR2 FQGNSA. Trimming stripped 5 bases from V and 0 bases from J, with 13 bases between. The length of the CDR3 is 15 residues.

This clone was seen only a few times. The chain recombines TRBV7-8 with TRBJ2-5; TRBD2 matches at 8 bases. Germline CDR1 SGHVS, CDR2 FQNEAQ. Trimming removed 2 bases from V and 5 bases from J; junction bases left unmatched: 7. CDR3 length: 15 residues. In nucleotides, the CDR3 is TGTGCCAGCAGCTTATTAGGTAGCGGGGAGGAGACCCAGTACTTC. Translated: CASSLLGSGEETQYF.

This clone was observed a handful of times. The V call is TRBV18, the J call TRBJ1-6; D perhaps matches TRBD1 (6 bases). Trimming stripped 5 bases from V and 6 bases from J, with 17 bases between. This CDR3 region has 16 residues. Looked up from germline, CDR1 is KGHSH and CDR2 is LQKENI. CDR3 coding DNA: TGTGCCAGCTCAGCTGGCAGGGGTATAAGTAATTCACCCCTCCACTTT. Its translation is CASSAGRGISNSPLHF.

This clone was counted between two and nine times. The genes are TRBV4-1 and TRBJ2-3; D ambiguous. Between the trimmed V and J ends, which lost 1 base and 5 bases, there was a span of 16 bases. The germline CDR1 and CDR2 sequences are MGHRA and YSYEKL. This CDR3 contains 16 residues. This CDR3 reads CASSQVNLVAIDTQYF. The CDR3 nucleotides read TGCGCCAGCAGCCAAGTGAACCTGGTCGCGATAGATACGCAGTATTTT.

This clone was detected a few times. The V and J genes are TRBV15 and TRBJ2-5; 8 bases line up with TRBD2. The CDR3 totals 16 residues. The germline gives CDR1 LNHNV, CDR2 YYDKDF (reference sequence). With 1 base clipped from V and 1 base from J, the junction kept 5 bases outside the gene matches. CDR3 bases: TGTGCCACCAGCAGAGGTGGCGGGGGGACCCAAGAGACCCAGTACTTC. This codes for CATSRGGGGTQETQYF. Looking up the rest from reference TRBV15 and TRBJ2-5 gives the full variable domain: DAMVIQNPRYQVTQFGKPVTLSCSQTLNHNVMYWYQQKSSQAPKLLFHYYDKDFNNEADTPDNFQSRRPNTSFCFLDIRSPGLGDTAMYLCATSRGGGGTQETQYFGPGTRLLVL.

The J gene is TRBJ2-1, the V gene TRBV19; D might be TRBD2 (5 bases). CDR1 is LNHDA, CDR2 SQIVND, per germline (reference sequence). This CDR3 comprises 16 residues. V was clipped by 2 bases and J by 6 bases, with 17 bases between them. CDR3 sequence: CASSILLPVGGNEQFF. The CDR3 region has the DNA TGTGCCAGTAGTATATTACTGCCTGTAGGAGGCAATGAGCAGTTCTTC.

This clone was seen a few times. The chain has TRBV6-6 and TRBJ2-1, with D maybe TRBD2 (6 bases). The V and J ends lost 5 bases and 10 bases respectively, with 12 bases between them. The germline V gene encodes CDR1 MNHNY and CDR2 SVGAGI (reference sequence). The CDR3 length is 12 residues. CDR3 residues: CASSPGTLEQFF. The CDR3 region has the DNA TGTGCCAGCAGTCCAGGGACTTTGGAGCAGTTCTTC.

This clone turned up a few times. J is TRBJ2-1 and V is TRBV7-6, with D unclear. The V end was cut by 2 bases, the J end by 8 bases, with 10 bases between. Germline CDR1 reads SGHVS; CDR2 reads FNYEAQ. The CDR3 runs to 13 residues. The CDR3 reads CASSLIFDYEQFF. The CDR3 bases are TGTGCCAGCAGCTTAATATTCGACTATGAGCAGTTCTTC.

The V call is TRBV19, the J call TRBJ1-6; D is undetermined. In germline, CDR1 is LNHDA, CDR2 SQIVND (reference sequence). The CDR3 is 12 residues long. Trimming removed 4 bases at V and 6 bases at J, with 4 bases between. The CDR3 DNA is TGTGCCAGTAGTAATGGTAATTCACCCCTCCACTTT. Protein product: CASSNGNSPLHF.

CDR3 region: CASSSPWGGRGYTF. The CDR3 region has the DNA TGTGCCAGCAGCTCCCCGTGGGGGGGAAGAGGCTACACCTTC. The chain combines TRBV9 with TRBJ1-2, with D maybe TRBD1 (5 bases). Germline lookup yields CDR1 SGDLS and CDR2 YYNGEE. Trimming removed 4 bases from V and 8 bases from J, with 18 bases in between. This CDR3 comprises 14 residues.

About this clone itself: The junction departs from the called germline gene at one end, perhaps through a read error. CDR3 DNA: TGTGCCAGTAGTATAGGGGACTTACAACACCGGGGAGCTGTTTTT. This codes for CASSIGDLQHRGAVF. V is TRBV19 and J is TRBJ2-2, with TRBD2 as a possible D gene (6 bases). Germline CDR1 is LNHDA and CDR2 is SQIVND (reference sequence). This CDR3 is built from 15 residues.

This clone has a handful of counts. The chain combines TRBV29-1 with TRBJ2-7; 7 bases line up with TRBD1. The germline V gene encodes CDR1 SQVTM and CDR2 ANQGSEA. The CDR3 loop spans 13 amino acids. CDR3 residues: CTVYRDRLNEQYF. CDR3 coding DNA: TGCACCGTATACCGGGACAGATTAAACGAGCAGTACTTC.

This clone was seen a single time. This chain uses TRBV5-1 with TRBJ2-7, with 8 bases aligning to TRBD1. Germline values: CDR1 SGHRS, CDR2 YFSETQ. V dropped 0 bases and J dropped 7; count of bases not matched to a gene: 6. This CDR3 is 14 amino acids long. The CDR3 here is CASSLAGTGGEQYF. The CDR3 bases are TGCGCCAGCAGCTTGGCCGGGACAGGAGGGGAGCAGTACTTC.

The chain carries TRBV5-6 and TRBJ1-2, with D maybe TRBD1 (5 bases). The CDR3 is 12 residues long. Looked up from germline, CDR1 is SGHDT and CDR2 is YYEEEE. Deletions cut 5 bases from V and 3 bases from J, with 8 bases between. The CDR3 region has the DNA TGTGCCAGCAGTCGGGGGGACTATGGCTACACCTTC. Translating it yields CASSRGDYGYTF.

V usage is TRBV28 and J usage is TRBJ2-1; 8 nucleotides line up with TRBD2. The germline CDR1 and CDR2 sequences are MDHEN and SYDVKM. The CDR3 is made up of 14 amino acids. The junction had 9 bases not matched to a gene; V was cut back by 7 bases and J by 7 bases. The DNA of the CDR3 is TGTGCCAGCACCCTAAGCGGGAGTCGAAATGAGCAGTTCTTC. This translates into CASTLSGSRNEQFF.

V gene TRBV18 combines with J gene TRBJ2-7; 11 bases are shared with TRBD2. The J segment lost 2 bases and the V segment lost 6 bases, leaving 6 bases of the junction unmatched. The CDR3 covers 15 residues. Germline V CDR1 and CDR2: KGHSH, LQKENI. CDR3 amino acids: CASSPGTSGPYEQYF. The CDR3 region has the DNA TGTGCCAGCTCGCCCGGGACTAGCGGACCCTACGAGCAGTACTTC.

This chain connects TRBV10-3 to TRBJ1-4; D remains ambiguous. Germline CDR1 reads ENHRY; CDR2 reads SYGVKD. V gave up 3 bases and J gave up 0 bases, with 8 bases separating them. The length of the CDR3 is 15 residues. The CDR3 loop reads CAISDGGATNEKLFF. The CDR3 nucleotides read TGTGCCATCAGTGACGGAGGTGCAACTAATGAAAAACTGTTTTTT.

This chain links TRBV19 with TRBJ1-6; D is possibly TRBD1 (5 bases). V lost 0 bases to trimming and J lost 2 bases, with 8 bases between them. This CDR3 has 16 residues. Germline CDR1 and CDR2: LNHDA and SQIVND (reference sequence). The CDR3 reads CASSIDGQTYNSPLHF. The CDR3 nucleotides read TGTGCCAGTAGTATAGATGGACAAACCTATAATTCACCCCTCCACTTT. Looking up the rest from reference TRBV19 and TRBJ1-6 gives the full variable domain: DGGITQSPKYLFRKEGQNVTLSCEQNLNHDAMYWYRQDPGQGLRLIYYSQIVNDFQKGDIAEGYSVSREKKESFPLTVTSAQKNPTAFYLCASSIDGQTYNSPLHFGNGTRLTVT.